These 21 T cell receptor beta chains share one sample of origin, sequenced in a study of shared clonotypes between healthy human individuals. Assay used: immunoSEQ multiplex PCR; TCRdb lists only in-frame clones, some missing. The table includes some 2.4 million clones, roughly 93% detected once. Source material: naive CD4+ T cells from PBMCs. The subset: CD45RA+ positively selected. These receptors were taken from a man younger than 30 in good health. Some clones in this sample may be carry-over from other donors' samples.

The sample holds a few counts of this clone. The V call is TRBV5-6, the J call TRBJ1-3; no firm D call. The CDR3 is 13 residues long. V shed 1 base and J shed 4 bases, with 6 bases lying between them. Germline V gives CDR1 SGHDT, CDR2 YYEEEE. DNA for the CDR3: TGTGCCAGCAGCTTGTGGCAGGGAAACACCATATATTTT. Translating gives CASSLWQGNTIYF.

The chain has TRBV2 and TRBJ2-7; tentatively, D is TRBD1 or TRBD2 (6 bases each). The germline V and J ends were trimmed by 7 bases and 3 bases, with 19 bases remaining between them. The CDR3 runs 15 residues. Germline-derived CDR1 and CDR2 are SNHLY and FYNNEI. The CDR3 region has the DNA TGTGCCAGCAAGGGGGGCGGTGCCCAATACTACGAGCAGTACTTC. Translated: CASKGGGAQYYEQYF.

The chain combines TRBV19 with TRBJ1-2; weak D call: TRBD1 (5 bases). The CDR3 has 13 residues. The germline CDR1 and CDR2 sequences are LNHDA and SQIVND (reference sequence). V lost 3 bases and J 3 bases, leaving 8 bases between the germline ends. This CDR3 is CASSIRGYYGYTF. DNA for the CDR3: TGTGCCAGTAGTATCCGGGGGTACTATGGCTACACCTTC.

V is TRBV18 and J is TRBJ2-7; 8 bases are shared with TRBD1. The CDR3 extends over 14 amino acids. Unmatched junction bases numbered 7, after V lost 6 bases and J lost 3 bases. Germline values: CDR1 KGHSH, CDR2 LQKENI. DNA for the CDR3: TGTGCCAGCTCGCCCACCGGGACAGGCTACGAGCAGTACTTC. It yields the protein CASSPTGTGYEQYF.

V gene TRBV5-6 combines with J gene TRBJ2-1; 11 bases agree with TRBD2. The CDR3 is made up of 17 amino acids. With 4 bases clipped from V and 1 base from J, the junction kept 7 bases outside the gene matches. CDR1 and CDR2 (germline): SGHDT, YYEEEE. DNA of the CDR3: TGTGCCAGCAGCCAGCAGGGACTAGCGGAATCCTACAATGAGCAGTTCTTC. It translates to CASSQQGLAESYNEQFF. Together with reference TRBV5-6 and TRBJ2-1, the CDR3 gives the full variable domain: DAGVTQSPTHLIKTRGQQVTLRCSPKSGHDTVSWYQQALGQGPQFIFQYYEEEERQRGNFPDRFSGHQFPNYSSELNVNALLLGDSALYLCASSQQGLAESYNEQFFGPGTRLTVL.

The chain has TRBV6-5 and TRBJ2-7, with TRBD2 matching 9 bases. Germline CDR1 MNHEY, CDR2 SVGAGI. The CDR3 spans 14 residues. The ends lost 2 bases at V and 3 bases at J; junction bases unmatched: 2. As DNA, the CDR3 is TGTGCCAGCAGTTACGAAGCGGGAGGCTACGAGCAGTACTTC. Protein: CASSYEAGGYEQYF.

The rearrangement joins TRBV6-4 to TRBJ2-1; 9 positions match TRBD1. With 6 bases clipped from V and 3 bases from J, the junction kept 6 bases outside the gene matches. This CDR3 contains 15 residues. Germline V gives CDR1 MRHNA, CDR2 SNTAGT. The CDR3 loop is CASRPGQGLYNEQFF. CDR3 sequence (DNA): TGTGCCAGCAGGCCTGGACAGGGGCTCTACAATGAGCAGTTCTTC.

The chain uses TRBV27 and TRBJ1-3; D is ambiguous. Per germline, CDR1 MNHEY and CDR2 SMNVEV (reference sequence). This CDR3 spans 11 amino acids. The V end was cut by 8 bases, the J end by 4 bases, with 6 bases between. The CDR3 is CASGIGNTIYF. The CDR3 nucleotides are TGTGCCAGCGGAATCGGAAACACCATATATTTT.

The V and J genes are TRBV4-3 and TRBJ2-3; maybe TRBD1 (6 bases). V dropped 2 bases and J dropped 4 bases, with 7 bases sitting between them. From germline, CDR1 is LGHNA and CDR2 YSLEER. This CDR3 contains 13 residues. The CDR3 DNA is TGCGCCAGCAGCCAAACAGGGCCAGATACGCAGTATTTT. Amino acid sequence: CASSQTGPDTQYF.

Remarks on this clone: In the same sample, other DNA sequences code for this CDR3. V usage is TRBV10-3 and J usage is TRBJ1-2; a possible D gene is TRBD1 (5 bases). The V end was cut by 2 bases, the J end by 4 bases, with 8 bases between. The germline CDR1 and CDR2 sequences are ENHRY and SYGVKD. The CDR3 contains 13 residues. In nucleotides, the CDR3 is TGTGCCATCAGTGAGGAGGGGCCCTATGGCTACACCTTC. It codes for CAISEEGPYGYTF.

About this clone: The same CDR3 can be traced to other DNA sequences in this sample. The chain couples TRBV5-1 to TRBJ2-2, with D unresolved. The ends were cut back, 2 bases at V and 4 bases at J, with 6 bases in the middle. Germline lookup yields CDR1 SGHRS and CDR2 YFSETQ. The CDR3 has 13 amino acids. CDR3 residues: CASSLGVTGELFF. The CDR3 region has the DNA TGCGCCAGCAGCTTAGGAGTCACCGGGGAGCTGTTTTTT.

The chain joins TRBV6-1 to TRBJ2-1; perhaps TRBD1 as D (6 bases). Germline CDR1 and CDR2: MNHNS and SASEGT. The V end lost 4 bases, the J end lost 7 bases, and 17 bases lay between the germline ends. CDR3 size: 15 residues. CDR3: CASSVWGQWPNEQFF. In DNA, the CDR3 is TGTGCCAGCAGTGTCTGGGGACAATGGCCAAATGAGCAGTTCTTC.

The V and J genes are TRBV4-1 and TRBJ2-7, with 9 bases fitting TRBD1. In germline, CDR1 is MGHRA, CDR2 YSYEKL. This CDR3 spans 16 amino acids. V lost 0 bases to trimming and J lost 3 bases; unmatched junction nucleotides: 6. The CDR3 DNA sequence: TGCGCCAGCAGCCAAGAGTGGACAGGGGATTTCTACGAGCAGTACTTC. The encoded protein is CASSQEWTGDFYEQYF.

The CDR3 region is CASSLMGLAIAKNIQYF. The CDR3 DNA reads TGTGCCAGCAGCCTTATGGGACTAGCGATAGCCAAAAACATTCAGTACTTC. The chain carries TRBV7-9 and TRBJ2-4, with TRBD2 matching over 10 bases. The germline CDR1 and CDR2 sequences are SEHNR and FQNEAQ (reference sequence). The CDR3 is 17 amino acids. Trimming at V came to 5 bases and at J to 0 bases, leaving 7 bases not matched to a gene.

Here the CDR3 reads CASSVDGSNQPQHF. The CDR3 coding sequence is TGCGCCAGCAGCGTGGACGGTAGCAATCAGCCCCAGCATTTT. The chain carries TRBV5-1 and TRBJ1-5; no reliable D call. Looked up from germline, CDR1 is SGHRS and CDR2 is YFSETQ. Trimming shortened V by 4 bases and J by 0 bases, and 8 bases separated the two germline ends. The CDR3 spans 14 residues.

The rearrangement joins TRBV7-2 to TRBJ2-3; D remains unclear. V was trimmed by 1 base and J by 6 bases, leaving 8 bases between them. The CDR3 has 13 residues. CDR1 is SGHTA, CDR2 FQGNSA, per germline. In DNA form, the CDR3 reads TGTGCCAGCAGCTTAGTTGGTGGGGATACGCAGTATTTT. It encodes CASSLVGGDTQYF. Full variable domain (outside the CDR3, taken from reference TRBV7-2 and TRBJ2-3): GAGVSQSPSNKVTEKGKDVELRCDPISGHTALYWYRQSLGQGLEFLIYFQGNSAPDKSGLPSDRFSAERTGGSVSTLTIQRTQQEDSAVYLCASSLVGGDTQYFGPGTRLTVL.

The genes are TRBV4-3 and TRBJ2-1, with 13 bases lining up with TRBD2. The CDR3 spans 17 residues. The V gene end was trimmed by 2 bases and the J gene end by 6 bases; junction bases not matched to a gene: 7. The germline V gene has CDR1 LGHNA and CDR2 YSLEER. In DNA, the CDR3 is TGCGCCAGCAGCCAAAAACCCGGACTAGCGGGAGCCAATGAGCAGTTCTTC. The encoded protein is CASSQKPGLAGANEQFF.

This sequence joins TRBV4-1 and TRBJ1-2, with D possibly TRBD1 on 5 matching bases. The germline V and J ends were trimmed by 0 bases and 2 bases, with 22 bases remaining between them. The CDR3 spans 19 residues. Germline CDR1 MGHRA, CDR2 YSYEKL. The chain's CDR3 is CASSQDSRRRGVGNYGYTF. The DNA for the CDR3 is TGCGCCAGCAGCCAAGATTCCCGCCGGAGAGGGGTTGGAAACTATGGCTACACCTTC.

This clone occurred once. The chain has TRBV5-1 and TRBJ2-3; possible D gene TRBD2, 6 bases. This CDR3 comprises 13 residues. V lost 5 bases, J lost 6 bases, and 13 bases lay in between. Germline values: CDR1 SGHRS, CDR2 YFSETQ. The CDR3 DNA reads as TGCGCCAGCAGTCTGCTAGCGTTTGATACGCAGTATTTT. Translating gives CASSLLAFDTQYF.

In DNA form, the CDR3 reads TGTGCCAGCAGCCTCCGAGTGGAGACTTACTACAATGAGCAGTTCTTC. This encodes CASSLRVETYYNEQFF. The genes are TRBV4-2 and TRBJ2-1, with D unclear. With 4 bases removed from V and 3 bases from J, the gap between germline ends came to 16 bases. CDR1 LGHNA and CDR2 YNFKEQ come from the germline V gene. This CDR3 is built from 16 residues.

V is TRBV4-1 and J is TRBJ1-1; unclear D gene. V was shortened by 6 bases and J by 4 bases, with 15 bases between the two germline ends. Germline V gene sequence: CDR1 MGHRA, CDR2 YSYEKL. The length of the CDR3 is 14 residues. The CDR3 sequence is CASRAGHPATEAFF. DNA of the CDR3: TGCGCCAGCAGAGCCGGCCACCCAGCCACTGAAGCTTTCTTT.